Described below is a single T cell receptor beta chain sequence and its context. The CDR3 loop spans 17 amino acids. Original processing methods: Amplification of reference gene primers provided the estimated nucleated cell counts. Sequenced by immunoSEQ multiplex PCR; TCRdb stores in-frame clones only, minus some. V and J calls and clone size come straight from that table; D and trimming were deduced from the DNA. This sample has over 200,000 clones, with roughly 84% found just once. This record belongs to a study of blood T cell repertoires in COVID-19. Background on the study: COVID-19 samples collected from the United States, Italy and Spain covered acute and convalescent phases. PBMCs, B-cell-depleted T cells, or T cells provided the cDNA or gDNA that made up the material.

Input material: peripheral blood. This receptor was identified in a man aged 40-50 years with active or convalescent COVID-19. This chain links TRBV12-2 with TRBJ1-1; the table's D gene call, TRBD1, was not cross checked with the DNA. TRBV12-2 is shown as a pseudogene. DNA for the CDR3: TGTGCAAGTCGCTTAGGGGCGAAAGGACAGGGGAACACTGAAGCTTTCTTT. Its protein is CASRLGAKGQGNTEAFF.